The entry that follows covers one TCR beta chain sequence. The data belong to a study of blood T cell repertoires in COVID-19. Study background: Samples representing acute and convalescent COVID-19 were sourced from the United States, Italy and Spain. PBMCs, B-cell-depleted T cells, or T cells provided the cDNA or gDNA that made up the material.

Germline V gene data show CDR1 as MDHEN and CDR2 as SYDVKM. Deletions cut 6 bases from V and 5 bases from J, with 16 bases between. The CDR3 is 14 residues long. In the original processing: From reference gene primer amplification, estimates of nucleated cell counts were derived. Produced via immunoSEQ multiplex PCR; TCRdb's table is partial and in-frame only. V, J and clone size derive from that table, while D and trimming were established from the DNA sequence. The sample has roughly 250,000 clones; around 85% are singletons. Sequencing was carried out using peripheral blood. The clonotype originates from a woman of 80 years or more with acute or convalescent COVID-19. The gene calls are TRBV28 and TRBJ1-1, with a weak D call TRBD1 (5 bases). For the CDR3, the DNA is TGTGCCAGCAGCGTAGCGGGGCGGAGGACTGAAGCTTTCTTT. This sequence encodes CASSVAGRRTEAFF.